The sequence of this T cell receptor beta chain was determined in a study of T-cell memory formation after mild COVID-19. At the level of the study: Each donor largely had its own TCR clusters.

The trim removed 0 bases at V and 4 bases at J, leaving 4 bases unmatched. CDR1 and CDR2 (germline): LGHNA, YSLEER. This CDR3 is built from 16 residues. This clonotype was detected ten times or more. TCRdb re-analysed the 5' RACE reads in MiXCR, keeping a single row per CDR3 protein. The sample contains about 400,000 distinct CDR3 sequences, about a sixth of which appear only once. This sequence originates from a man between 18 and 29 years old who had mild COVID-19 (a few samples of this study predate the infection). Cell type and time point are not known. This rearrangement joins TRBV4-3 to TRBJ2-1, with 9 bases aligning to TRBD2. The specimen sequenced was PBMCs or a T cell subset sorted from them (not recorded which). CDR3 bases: TGCGCCAGCAGCCAAGATTCCGCGGGGGGGTACAATGAGCAGTTCTTC. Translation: CASSQDSAGGYNEQFF.